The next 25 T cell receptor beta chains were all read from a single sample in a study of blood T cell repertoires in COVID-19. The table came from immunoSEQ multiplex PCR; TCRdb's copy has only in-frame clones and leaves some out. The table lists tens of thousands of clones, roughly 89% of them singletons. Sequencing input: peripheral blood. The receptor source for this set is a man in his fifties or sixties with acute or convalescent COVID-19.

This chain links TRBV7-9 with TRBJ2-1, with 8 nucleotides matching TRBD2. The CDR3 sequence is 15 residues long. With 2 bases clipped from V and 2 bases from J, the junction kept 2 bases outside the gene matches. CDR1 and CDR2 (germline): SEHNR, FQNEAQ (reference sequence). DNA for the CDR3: TGTGCCAGCAGCTTAAGCGGGGGCACCTACAATGAGCAGTTCTTC. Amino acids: CASSLSGGTYNEQFF.

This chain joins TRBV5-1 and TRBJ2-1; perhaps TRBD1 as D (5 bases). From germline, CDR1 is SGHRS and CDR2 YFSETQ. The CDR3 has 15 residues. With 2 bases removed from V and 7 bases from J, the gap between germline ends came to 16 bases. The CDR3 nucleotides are TGCGCCAGCAGCTTAGAAAGATTAGGGGTTAATGAGCAGTTCTTC. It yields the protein CASSLERLGVNEQFF.

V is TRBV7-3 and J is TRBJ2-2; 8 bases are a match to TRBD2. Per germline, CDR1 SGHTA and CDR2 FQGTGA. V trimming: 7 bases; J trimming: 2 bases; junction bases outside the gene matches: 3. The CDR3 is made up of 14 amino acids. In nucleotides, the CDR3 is TGTGCCAGCATGCGGGGGGACAACACCGGGGAGCTGTTTTTT. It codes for CASMRGDNTGELFF.

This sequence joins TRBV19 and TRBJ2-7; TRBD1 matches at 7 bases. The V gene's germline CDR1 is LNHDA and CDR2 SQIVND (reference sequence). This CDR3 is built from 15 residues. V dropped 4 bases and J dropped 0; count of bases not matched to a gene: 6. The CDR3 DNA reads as TGTGCCAGTAGTAACCCCGGGACAGCCTCCTACGAGCAGTACTTC. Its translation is CASSNPGTASYEQYF.

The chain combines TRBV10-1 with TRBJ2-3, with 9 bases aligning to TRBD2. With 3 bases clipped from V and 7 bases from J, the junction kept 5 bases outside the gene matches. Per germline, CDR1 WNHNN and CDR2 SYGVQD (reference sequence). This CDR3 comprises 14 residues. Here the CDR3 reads CASSETGTSYTQYF. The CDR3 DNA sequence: TGCGCCAGCAGTGAAACCGGGACTAGCTATACGCAGTATTTT.

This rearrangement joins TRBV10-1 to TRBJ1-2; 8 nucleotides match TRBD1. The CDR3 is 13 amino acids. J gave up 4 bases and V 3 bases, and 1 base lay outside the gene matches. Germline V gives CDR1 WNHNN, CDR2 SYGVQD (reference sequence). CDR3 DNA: TGCGCCAGCAGTGATGGACAGGGCTATGGCTACACCTTC. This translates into CASSDGQGYGYTF.

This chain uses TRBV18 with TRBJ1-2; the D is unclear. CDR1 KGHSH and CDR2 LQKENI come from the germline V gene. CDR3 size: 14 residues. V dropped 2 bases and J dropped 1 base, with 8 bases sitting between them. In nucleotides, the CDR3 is TGTGCCAGCTCACCAAACAGAGATAACTATGGCTACACCTTC. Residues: CASSPNRDNYGYTF.

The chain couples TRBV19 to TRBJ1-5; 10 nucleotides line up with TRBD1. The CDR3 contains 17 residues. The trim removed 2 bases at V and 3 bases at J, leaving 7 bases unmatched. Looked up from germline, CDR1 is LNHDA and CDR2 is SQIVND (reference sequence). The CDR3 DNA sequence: TGTGCCAGTAGTATAACCGGGACAGGGGTCTACAATCAGCCCCAGCATTTT. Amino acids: CASSITGTGVYNQPQHF.

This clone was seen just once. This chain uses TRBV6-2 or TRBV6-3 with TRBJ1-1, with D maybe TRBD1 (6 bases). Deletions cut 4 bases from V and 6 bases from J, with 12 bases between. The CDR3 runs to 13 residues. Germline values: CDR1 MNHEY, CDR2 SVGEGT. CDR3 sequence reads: CASSFQGRAEAFF. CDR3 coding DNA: TGTGCCAGCAGTTTTCAGGGGCGCGCTGAAGCTTTCTTT.

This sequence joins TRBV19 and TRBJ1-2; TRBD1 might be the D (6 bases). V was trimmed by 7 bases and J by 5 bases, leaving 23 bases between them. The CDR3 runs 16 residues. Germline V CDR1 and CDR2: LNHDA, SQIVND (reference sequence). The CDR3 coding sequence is TGTGCCAGTACCCCCGGACGCAGGGGCAGTAGATATGGCTACACCTTC. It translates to CASTPGRRGSRYGYTF.

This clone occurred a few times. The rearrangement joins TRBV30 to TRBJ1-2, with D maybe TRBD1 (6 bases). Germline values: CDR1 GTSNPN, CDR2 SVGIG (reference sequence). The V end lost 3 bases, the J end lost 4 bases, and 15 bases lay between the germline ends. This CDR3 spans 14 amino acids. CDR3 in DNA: TGTGCCTGGAGGGCCCGGGGGGGCGGCTATGGCTACACCTTC. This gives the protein CAWRARGGGYGYTF.

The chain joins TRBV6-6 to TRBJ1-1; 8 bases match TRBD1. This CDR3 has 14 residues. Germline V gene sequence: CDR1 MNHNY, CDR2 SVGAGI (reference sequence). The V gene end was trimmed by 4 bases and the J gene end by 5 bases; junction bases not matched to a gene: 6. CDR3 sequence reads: CASSSTGGRTEAFF. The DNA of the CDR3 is TGTGCCAGCAGTTCTACAGGGGGAAGGACTGAAGCTTTCTTT.

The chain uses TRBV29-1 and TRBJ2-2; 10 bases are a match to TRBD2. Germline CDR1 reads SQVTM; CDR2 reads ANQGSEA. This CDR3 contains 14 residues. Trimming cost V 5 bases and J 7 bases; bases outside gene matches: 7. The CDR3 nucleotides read TGCAGCGTTTTAGGAGCGGGGGGGAGCGGGGAGCTGTTTTTT. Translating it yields CSVLGAGGSGELFF.

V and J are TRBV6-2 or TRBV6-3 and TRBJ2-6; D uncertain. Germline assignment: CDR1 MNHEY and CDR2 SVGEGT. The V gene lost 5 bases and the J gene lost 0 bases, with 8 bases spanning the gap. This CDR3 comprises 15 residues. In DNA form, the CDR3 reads TGTGCCAGCAGTCCACATACCTCTGGGGCCAACGTCCTGACTTTC. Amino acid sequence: CASSPHTSGANVLTF.

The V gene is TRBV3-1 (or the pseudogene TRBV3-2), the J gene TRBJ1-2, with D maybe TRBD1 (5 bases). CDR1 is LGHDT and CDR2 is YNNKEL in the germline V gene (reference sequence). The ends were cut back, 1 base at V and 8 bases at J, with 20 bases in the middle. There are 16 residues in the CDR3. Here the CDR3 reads CASSQVPKGLLVGYTF. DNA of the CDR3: TGTGCCAGCAGCCAAGTACCTAAGGGGTTGTTAGTCGGCTACACCTTC.

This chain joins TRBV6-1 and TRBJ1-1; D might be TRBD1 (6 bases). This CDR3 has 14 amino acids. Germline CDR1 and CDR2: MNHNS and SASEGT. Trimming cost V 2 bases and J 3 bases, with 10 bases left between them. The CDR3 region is CASSEMDRYTEAFF. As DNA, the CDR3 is TGTGCCAGCAGTGAAATGGACAGATACACTGAAGCTTTCTTT.

The DNA for the CDR3 is TGTGCCAGCAGACAGGGATATGGAAACACTGAAGCTTTCTTT. Amino acid sequence: CASRQGYGNTEAFF. The rearrangement uses TRBV27 and TRBJ1-1; TRBD1 might be the D (6 bases). Germline assignment: CDR1 MNHEY and CDR2 SMNVEV (reference sequence). The CDR3 totals 14 residues. V was shortened by 6 bases and J by 2 bases, with 13 bases between the two germline ends.

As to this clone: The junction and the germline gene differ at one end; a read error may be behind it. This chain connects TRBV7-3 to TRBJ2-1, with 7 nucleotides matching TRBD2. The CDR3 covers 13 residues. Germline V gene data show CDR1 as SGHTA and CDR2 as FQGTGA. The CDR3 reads CASSVTSAHEQFF. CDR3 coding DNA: TGTGCCAGCAGCGTAACTAGCGCGCATGAGCAGTTCTTC.

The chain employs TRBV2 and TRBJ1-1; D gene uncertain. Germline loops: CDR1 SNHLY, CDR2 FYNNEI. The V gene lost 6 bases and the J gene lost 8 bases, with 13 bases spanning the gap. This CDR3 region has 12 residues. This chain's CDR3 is CASSPRPMEAFF. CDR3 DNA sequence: TGTGCCAGCAGCCCGAGGCCCATGGAAGCTTTCTTT.

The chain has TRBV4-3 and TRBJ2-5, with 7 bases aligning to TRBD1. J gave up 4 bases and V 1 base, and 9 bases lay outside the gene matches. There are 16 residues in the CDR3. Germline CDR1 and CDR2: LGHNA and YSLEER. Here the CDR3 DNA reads TGCGCCAGCAGCCAAGGGTCGACAGGGCGACGAGAGACCCAGTACTTC. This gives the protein CASSQGSTGRRETQYF.

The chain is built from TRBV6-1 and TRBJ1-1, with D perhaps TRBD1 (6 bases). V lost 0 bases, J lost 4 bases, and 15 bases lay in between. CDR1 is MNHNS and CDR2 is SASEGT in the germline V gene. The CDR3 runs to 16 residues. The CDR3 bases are TGTGCCAGCAGTGAAGCTGCTTACAGGGTCGGCACTGAAGCTTTCTTT. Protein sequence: CASSEAAYRVGTEAFF.

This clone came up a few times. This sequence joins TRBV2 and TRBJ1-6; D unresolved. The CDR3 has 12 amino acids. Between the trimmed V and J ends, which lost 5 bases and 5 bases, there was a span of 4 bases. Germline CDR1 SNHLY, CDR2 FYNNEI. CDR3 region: CASSQNNSPLHF. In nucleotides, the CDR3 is TGTGCCAGCAGTCAAAATAATTCACCCCTCCACTTT.

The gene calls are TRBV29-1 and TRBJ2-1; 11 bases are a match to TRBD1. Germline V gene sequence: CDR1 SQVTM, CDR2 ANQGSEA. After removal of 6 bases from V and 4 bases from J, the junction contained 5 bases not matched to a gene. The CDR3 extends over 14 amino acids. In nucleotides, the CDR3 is TGCAGCGTCCGGACAGGGGGCCGATACAATGAGCAGTTCTTC. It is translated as CSVRTGGRYNEQFF.

CDR3 loop: CASRTGGDMNTEAFF. In DNA, the CDR3 is TGTGCCAGCCGGACAGGGGGTGACATGAACACTGAAGCTTTCTTT. The chain recombines TRBV6-5 with TRBJ1-1, with 10 positions matching TRBD1. CDR1 is MNHEY and CDR2 is SVGAGI in the germline V gene. Losses at the gene ends were 8 bases for V and 0 bases for J; bases not matched to a gene: 6. The CDR3 contains 15 residues.

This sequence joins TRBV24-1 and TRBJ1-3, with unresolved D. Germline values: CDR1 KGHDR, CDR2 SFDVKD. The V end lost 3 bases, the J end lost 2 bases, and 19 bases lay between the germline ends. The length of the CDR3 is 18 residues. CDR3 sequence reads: CATSDIGRQIFAGNTIYF. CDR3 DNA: TGTGCCACCAGTGATATCGGGAGGCAAATCTTCGCTGGAAACACCATATATTTT.